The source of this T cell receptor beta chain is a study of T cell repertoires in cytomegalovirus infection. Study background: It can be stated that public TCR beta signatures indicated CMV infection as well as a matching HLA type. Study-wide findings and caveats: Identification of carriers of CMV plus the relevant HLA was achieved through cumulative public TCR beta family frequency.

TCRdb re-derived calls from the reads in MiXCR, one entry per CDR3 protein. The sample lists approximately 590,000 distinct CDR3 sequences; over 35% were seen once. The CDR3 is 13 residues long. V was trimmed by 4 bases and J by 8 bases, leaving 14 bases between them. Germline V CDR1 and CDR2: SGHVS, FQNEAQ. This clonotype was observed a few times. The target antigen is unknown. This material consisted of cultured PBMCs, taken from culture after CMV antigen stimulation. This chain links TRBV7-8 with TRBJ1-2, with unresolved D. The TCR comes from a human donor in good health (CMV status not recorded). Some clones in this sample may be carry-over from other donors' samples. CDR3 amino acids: CASSWTPKGGYTF. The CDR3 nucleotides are TGTGCCAGCAGCTGGACCCCTAAGGGAGGCTACACCTTC.